Each of the 3 T cell receptor beta chains below was sequenced from the same sample in a study of T cell responses to AZD1222 COVID-19 vaccine. Sequencing was performed with immunoSEQ multiplex PCR; in TCRdb, only in-frame clones are kept and a portion is missing. This table holds 90,000 to 130,000 clones, 87% found once. The starting material was peripheral blood, obtained on day 0 of AZD1222 vaccination. The receptor set was obtained from an adult in good health.

This clone was seen a single time. The J gene is TRBJ1-6, the V gene TRBV6-1; D possibly corresponds to TRBD1 (5 bases). This CDR3 is 16 amino acids long. From germline, CDR1 is MNHNS and CDR2 SASEGT. V was cut by 3 bases and J by 10 bases, with 19 bases left in between. The CDR3 DNA reads TGTGCCAGCAGTGATCCAGGGCAGGGTGGAGGATCACCCCTCCACTTT. Amino acids: CASSDPGQGGGSPLHF.

V and J are TRBV19 and TRBJ2-1; D tentatively reads TRBD1 or TRBD2 (5 bases each). V lost 5 bases, J lost 7 bases, and 21 bases lay in between. This CDR3 is built from 16 residues. Germline V gene sequence: CDR1 LNHDA, CDR2 SQIVND (reference sequence). For the CDR3, the DNA is TGTGCCAGTAGTCCCCCCCAAGGGACGTTCGGGAATGAGCAGTTCTTC. It is translated as CASSPPQGTFGNEQFF.

This clone has a handful of counts. The gene calls are TRBV4-2 and TRBJ2-1; 16 positions match TRBD2. With V trimmed by 3 bases and J by 7 bases, 12 bases remained unmatched. CDR3 length: 19 amino acids. The germline V gene encodes CDR1 LGHNA and CDR2 YNFKEQ. CDR3 sequence: CASSQKPGLAGGPGNEQFF. The CDR3, as DNA: TGTGCCAGCAGCCAGAAACCGGGACTAGCGGGGGGGCCGGGAAATGAGCAGTTCTTC.